The next 2 T cell receptor beta chains were all read from a single sample in a study of blood T cell repertoires in COVID-19. Profiled with immunoSEQ multiplex PCR; TCRdb holds only in-frame clones, not every one. The table includes about 140,000 clones, around 87% detected once. Sequencing was carried out using PBMCs or T cells enriched from blood (not recorded which). Receptors were obtained from a man in his 60s who had recovered from COVID-19.

This clone came up a few times. The V and J genes are TRBV11-2 and TRBJ2-7; D not resolved. The CDR3 has 15 amino acids. Trimming left V 6 bases short and J 0 bases short, with 15 bases between. Germline lookup yields CDR1 SGHAT and CDR2 FQNNGV. The CDR3 protein is CASRETNKHSYEQYF. Written as DNA, the CDR3 is TGTGCCAGCAGAGAGACAAATAAGCACTCCTACGAGCAGTACTTC.

The chain has TRBV18 and TRBJ2-7; unclear D gene. CDR3 length: 13 residues. Germline V gene data show CDR1 as KGHSH and CDR2 as LQKENI. V was trimmed by 1 base and J by 6 bases, leaving 10 bases between them. The CDR3 region has the DNA TGTGCCAGCTCACCACGAAACTTTGGCGAGCAGTACTTC. Protein product: CASSPRNFGEQYF. Full variable domain (missing parts from reference TRBV18 and TRBJ2-7): NAGVMQNPRHLVRRRGQEARLRCSPMKGHSHVYWYRQLPEEGLKFMVYLQKENIIDESGMPKERFSAEFPKEGPSILRIQQVVRGDSAAYFCASSPRNFGEQYFGPGTRLTVT.